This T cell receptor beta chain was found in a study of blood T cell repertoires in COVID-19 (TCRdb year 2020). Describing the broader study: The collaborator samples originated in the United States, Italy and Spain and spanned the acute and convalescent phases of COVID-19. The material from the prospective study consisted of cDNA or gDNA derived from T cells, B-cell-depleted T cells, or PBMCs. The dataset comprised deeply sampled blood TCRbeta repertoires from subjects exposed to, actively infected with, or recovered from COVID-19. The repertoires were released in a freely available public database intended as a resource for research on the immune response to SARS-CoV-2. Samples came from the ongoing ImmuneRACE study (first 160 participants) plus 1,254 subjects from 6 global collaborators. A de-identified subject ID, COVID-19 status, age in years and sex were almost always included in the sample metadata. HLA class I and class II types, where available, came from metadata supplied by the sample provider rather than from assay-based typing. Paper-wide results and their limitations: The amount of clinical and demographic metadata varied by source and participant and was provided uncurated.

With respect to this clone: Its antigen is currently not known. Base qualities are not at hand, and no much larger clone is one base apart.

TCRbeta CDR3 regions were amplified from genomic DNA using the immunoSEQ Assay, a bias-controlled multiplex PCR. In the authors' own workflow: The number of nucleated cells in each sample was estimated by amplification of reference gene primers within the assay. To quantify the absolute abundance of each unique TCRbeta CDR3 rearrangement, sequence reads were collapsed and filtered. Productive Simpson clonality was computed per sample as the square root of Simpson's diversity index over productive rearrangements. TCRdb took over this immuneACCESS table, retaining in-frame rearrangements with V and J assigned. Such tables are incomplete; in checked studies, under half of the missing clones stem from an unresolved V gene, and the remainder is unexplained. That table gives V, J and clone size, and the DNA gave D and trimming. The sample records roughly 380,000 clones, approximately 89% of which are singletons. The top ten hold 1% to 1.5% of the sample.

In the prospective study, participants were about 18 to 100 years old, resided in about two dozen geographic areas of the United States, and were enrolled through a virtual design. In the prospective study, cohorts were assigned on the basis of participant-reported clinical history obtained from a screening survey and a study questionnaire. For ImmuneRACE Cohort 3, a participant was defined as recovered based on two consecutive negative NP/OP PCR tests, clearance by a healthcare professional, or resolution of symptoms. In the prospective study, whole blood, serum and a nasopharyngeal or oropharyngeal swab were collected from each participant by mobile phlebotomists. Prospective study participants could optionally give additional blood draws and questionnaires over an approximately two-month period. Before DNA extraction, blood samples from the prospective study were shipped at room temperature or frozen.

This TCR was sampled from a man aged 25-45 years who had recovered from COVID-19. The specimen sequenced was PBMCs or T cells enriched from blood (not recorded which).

The CDR3 reads CASRRQGPPATIYF. The DNA reads as follows: TGTGCCAGCAGGAGACAGGGACCCCCCGCCACCATATATTTT. The V and J genes are TRBV6-5 and TRBJ1-3, with 7 junctional bases fitting TRBD1. Taken from cysteine to phenylalanine, the CDR3 has 14 residues. Kept here is only the CDR3 DNA, which spans 42 bases and is read in frame from base 1. Unmatched junction bases come to 11, with V trimmed by 6 bases and J by 9 bases. CDR1 MNHEY and CDR2 SVGAGI were looked up in the germline V gene.